The subject of this entry is one T cell receptor beta chain. The data were obtained in a study of T cell responses to AZD1222 COVID-19 vaccine. The method was immunoSEQ multiplex PCR; TCRdb's version includes in-frame clones alone and lacks a portion of them. The sample has roughly 150,000 clones, about 91% seen once. The specimen comprised peripheral blood, sampled 28 days after the second AZD1222 dose. The TCR originated in an adult who received the AZD1222 COVID-19 vaccine.

As DNA, the CDR3 is TGTGCCAGCAGTTATCGGACTCACGATAGCAATCAGCCCCAGCATTTT. The encoded protein is CASSYRTHDSNQPQHF. This sequence joins TRBV6-2 or TRBV6-3 and TRBJ1-5; no firm D call. Germline CDR1 is MNHEY and CDR2 is SVGEGT. V shed 3 bases and J shed 0 bases, with 12 bases lying between them. The CDR3 consists of 16 residues.